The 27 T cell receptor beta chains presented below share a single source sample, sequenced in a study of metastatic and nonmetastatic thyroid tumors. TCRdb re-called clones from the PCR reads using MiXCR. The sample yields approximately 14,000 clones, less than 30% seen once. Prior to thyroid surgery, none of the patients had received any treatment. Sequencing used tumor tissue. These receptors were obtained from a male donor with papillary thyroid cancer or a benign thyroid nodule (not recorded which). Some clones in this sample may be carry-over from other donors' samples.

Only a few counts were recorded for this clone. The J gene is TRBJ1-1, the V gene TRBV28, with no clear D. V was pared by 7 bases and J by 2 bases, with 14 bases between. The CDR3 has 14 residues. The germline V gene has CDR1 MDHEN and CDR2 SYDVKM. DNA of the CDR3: TGTGCCAGCATTGGGCGGGTGGGCAACACTGAAGCTTTCTTT. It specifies CASIGRVGNTEAFF.

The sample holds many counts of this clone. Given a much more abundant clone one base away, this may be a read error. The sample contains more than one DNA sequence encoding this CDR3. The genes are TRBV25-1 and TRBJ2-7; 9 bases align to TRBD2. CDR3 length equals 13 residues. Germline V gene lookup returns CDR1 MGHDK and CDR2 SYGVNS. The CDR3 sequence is CASSLSGGYERYF. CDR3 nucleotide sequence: TGTGCCAGCAGTCTAAGCGGGGGGTACGAGCGGTACTTC.

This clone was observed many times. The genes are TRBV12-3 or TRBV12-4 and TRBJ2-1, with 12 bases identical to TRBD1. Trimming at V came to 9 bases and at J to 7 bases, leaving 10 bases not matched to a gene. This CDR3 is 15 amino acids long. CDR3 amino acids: CASLAGTGGRNEQFF. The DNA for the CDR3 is TGTGCCAGTTTAGCCGGGACAGGGGGCAGGAATGAGCAGTTCTTC.

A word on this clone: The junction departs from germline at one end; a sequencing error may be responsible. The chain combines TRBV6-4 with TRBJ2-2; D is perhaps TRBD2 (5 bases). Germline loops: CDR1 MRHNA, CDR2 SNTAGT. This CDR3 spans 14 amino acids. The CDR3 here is CASSEVGDTGDLFF. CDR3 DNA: TGTGCCAGCAGTGAAGTGGGCGACACCGGGGATCTGTTTTTT.

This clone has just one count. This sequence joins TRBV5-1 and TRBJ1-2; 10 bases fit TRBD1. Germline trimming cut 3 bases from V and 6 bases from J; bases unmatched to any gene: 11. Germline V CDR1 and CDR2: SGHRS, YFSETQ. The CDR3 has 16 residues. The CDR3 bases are TGCGCCAGCAGCTCGGCGGGGACAGGGGTTTTTCATGGCTACACCTTC. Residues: CASSSAGTGVFHGYTF. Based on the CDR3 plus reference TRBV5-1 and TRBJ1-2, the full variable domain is KAGVTQTPRYLIKTRGQQVTLSCSPISGHRSVSWYQQTPGQGLQFLFEYFSETQRNKGNFPGRFSGRQFSNSRSEMNVSTLELGDSALYLCASSSAGTGVFHGYTFGSGTRLTVV.

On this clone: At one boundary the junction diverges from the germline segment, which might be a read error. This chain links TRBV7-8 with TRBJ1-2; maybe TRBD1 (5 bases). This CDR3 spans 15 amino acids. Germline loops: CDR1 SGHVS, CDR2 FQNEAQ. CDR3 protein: CAGSLVPGNNYGYTF. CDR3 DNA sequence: TGTGCCGGCAGCTTAGTTCCAGGGAATAACTATGGCTACACCTTC.

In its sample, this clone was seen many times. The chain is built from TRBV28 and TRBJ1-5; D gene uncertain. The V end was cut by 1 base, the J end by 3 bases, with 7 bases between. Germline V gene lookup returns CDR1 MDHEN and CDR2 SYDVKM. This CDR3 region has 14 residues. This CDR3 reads CASSLSFPNQPQHF. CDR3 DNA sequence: TGTGCCAGCAGTTTATCGTTCCCCAATCAGCCCCAGCATTTT.

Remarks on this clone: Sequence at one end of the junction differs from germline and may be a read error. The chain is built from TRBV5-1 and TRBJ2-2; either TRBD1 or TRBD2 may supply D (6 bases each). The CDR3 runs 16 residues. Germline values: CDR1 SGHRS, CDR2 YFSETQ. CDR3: CASSLASQGNTGEEFF. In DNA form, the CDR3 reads TGCGCGAGCAGCTTGGCATCACAGGGCAACACCGGGGAGGAGTTTTTT.

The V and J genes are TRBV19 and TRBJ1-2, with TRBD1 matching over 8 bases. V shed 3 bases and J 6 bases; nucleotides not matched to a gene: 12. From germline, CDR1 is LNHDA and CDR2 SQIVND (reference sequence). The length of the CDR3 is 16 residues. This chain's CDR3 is CASSIGTGITGNGYTF. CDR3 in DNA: TGTGCCAGTAGTATCGGGACAGGAATTACTGGAAATGGCTACACCTTC.

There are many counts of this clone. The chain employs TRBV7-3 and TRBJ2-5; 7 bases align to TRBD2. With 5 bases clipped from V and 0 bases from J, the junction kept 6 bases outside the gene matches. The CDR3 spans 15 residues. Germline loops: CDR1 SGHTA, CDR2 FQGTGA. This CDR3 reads CASSRSGMYQETQYF. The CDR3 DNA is TGTGCCAGCAGCCGAAGCGGGATGTACCAAGAGACCCAGTACTTC.

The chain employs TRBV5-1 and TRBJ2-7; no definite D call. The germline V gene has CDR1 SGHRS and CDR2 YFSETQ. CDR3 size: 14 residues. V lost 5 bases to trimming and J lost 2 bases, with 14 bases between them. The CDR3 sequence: CASRPEWAPYEQYF. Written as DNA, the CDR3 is TGCGCCAGCAGGCCCGAGTGGGCCCCCTACGAGCAGTACTTC.

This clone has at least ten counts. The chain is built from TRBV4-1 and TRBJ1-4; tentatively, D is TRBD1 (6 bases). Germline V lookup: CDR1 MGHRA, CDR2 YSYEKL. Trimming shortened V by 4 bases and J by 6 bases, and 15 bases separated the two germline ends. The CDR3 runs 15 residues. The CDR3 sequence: CASSPLGGAHEKLFF. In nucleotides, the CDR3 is TGCGCCAGCAGCCCTCTGGGGGGGGCGCATGAAAAACTGTTTTTT.

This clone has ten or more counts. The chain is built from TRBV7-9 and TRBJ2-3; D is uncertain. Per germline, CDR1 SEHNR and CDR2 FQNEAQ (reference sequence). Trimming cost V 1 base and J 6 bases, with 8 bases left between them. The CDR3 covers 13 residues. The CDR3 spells CASSLGSRDTQYF. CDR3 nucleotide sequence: TGTGCCAGCAGCTTAGGCTCAAGGGATACGCAGTATTTT.

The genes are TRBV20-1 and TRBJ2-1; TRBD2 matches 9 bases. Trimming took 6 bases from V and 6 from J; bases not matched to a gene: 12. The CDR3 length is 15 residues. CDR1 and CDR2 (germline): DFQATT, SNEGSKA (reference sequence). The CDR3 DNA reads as TGCAGTGCCAAGGGGGTTGGCGGGAGGGCCAATGAGCAGTTCTTC. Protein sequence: CSAKGVGGRANEQFF.

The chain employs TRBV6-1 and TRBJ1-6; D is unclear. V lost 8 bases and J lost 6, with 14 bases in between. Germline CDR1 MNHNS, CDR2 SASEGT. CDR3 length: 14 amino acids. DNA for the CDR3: TGTGCCAGCCGACGGGAGGAAACTAATTCACCCCTCCACTTT. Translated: CASRREETNSPLHF.

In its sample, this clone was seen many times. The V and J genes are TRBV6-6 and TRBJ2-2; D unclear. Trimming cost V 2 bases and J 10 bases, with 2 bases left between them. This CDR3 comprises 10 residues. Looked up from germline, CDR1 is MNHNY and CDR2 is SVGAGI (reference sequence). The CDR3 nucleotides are TGTGCCAGCAGTTACGCGGAGCTGTTTTTT. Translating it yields CASSYAELFF.

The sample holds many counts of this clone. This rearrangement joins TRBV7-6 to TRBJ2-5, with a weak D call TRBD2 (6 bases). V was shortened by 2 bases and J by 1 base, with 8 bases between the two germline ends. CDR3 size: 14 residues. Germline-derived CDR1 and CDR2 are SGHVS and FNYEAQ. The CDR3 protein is CASSLTSSQETQYF. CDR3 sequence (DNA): TGTGCCAGCAGCTTAACTAGCAGCCAAGAGACCCAGTACTTC.

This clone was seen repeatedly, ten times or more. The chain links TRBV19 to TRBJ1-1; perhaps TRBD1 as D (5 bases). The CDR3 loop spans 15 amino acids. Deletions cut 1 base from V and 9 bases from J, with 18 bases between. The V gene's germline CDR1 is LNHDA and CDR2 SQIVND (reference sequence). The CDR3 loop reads CASSIGHGGGMKAFF. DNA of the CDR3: TGTGCCAGTAGTATAGGTCACGGGGGGGGGATGAAAGCTTTCTTT.

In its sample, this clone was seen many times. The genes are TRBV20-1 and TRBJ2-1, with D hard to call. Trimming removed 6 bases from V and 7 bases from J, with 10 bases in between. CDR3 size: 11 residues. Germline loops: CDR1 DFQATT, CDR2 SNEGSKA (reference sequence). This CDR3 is CSAPFTNEQFF. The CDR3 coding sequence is TGCAGTGCCCCTTTTACAAATGAGCAGTTCTTC.

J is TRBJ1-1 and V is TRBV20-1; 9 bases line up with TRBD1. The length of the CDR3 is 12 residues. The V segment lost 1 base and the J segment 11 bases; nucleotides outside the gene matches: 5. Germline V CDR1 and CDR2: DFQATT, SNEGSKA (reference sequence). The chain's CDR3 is CSARGGDRVAFF. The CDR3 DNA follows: TGCAGTGCTAGAGGAGGGGACAGGGTTGCTTTCTTT.

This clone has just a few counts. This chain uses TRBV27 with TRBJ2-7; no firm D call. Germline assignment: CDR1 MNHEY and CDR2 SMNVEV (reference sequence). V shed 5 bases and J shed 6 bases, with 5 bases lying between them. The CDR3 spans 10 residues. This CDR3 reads CASSMIEQYF. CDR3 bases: TGTGCCAGCAGTATGATCGAGCAGTACTTC.

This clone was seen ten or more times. DNA of the CDR3: TGTGCCAGCAGCCAAGGTAGGGGGTCAAGCGAGCAGTACTTC. Amino acids: CASSQGRGSSEQYF. The chain is built from TRBV4-2 and TRBJ2-7; D possibly corresponds to TRBD1 (6 bases). Trimming cost V 1 base and J 6 bases, with 13 bases left between them. The CDR3 has 14 amino acids. Germline CDR1 and CDR2: LGHNA and YNFKEQ.

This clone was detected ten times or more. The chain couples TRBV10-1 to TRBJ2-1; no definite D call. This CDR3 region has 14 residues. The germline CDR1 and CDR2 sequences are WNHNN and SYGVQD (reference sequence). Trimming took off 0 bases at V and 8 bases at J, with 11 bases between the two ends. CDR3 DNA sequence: TGCGCCAGCAGTGAGTCGTGGCCCGACGATGAGCAGTTCTTC. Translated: CASSESWPDDEQFF.

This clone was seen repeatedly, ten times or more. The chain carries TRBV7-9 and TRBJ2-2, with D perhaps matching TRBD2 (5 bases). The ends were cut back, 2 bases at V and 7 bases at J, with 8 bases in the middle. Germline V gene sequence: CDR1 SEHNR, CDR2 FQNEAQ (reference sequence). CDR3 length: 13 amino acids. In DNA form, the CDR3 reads TGTGCCAGCAGCTTACGTGAGGGCGGGGAGCTGTTTTTT. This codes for CASSLREGGELFF. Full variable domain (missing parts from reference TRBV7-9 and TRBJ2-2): DTGVSQNPRHKITKRGQNVTFRCDPISEHNRLYWYRQTLGQGPEFLTYFQNEAQLEKSRLLSDRFSAERPKGSFSTLEIQRTEQGDSAMYLCASSLREGGELFFGEGSRLTVL.

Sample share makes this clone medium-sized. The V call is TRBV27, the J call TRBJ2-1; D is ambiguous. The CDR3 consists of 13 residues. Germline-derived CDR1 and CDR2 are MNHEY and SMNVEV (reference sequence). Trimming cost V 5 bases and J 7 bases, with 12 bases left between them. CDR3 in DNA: TGTGCCAGCAGTGTCCCTCAAGGGAATGAGCAGTTCTTC. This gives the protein CASSVPQGNEQFF.

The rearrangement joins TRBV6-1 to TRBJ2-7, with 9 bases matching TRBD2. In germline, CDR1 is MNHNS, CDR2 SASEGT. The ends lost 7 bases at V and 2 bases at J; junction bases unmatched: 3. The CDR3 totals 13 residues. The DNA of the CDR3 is TGTGCCAGCACCCTAGCGGGGACCTACGAGCAGTACTTC. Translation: CASTLAGTYEQYF.

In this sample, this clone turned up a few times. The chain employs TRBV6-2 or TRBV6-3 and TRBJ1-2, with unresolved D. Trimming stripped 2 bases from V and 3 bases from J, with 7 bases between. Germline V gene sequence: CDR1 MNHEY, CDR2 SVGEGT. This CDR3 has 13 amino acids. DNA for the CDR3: TGTGCCAGCAGTTACGGGTTCGACTATGGCTACACCTTC. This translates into CASSYGFDYGYTF.